These 5 T cell receptor beta chains came from one sample sequenced in a study of T cells after yellow fever vaccination. TCRdb independently ran MiXCR on the 5' RACE reads; one entry per CDR3 protein. The table includes about 350,000 distinct CDR3 sequences, approximately 4% detected once. This specimen was PBMCs, taken 5 days after the yellow fever booster vaccination. The receptors here all came from a man aged 18 to 29 who received the YFV17D yellow fever vaccine.

At least ten counts were recorded for this clonotype. This chain connects TRBV6-6 to TRBJ1-3; 9 bases match TRBD1. From germline, CDR1 is MNHNY and CDR2 SVGAGI (reference sequence). There are 16 residues in the CDR3. Trimming removed 5 bases from V and 0 bases from J; junction bases left unmatched: 5. CDR3 sequence (DNA): TGTGCCAGCAGTCCCGGACAGGGGAGCTCTGGAAACACCATATATTTT. Translated: CASSPGQGSSGNTIYF.

The sample holds a few counts of this clonotype. This chain links TRBV7-8 with TRBJ2-5; D may be TRBD1 or TRBD2 (6 bases each). The germline V and J ends were trimmed by 5 bases and 10 bases, with 17 bases remaining between them. The CDR3 is 13 amino acids. CDR1 is SGHVS, CDR2 FQNEAQ, per germline. CDR3 sequence: CASSMTGGVGQYF. The DNA of the CDR3 is TGTGCCAGCAGCATGACAGGAGGGGTCGGCCAGTACTTC.

This chain joins TRBV10-3 and TRBJ1-6, with TRBD1 matching over 7 bases. The CDR3 extends over 16 amino acids. J gave up 7 bases and V 3 bases, and 9 bases lay outside the gene matches. Per the germline V gene, CDR1 is ENHRY and CDR2 is SYGVKD. The CDR3 nucleotides read TGTGCCATCAGTGACCCGCAGGGGGTCAGGAATTCACCCCTCCACTTT. This sequence encodes CAISDPQGVRNSPLHF.

This clonotype was detected a few times. The gene calls are TRBV7-2 and TRBJ2-7, with D perhaps being TRBD1 or TRBD2 (5 bases each). Trimming cost V 5 bases and J 10 bases, with 15 bases left between them. Germline values: CDR1 SGHTA, CDR2 FQGNSA. The CDR3 length is 12 residues. This CDR3 is CASSLGTDRQYF. The CDR3, as DNA: TGTGCCAGCAGCCTGGGGACCGACCGACAGTACTTC. Filled out from reference TRBV7-2 and TRBJ2-7, the complete variable domain reads GAGVSQSPSNKVTEKGKDVELRCDPISGHTALYWYRQSLGQGLEFLIYFQGNSAPDKSGLPSDRFSAERTGGSVSTLTIQRTQQEDSAVYLCASSLGTDRQYFGPGTRLTVT.

There are many counts of this clonotype. The chain couples TRBV20-1 to TRBJ2-3; D perhaps matches TRBD2 (5 bases). This CDR3 contains 14 residues. Germline CDR1 reads DFQATT; CDR2 reads SNEGSKA (reference sequence). Deletions cut 6 bases from V and 0 bases from J, with 13 bases between. This chain's CDR3 is CSASRGISTDTQYF. The CDR3 coding sequence is TGCAGTGCCAGTCGGGGAATAAGCACAGATACGCAGTATTTT.